This entry lists 19 T cell receptor beta chains sequenced from one sample in a study of cytomegalovirus exposure and HLA in healthy donors. A multiplex PCR was run with 60 Vbeta primers and 13 Jbeta primers. Method: immunoSEQ multiplex PCR; TCRdb's copy keeps in-frame clones and lacks some. The sample totals 100,000 to 150,000 clones. The sequenced sample consisted of PBMCs. The source of these receptors is a woman aged 40-49 years in good health and CMV-seronegative.

CDR3 sequence: CASSPVRGNTIYF. Written as DNA, the CDR3 is TGTGCCAGCAGCCCCGTGAGGGGAAACACCATATATTTT. The chain recombines TRBV11-2 with TRBJ1-3; no definite D call. CDR3 length: 13 amino acids. Trimming pared 5 bases from V and 4 bases from J, leaving 9 bases between. Germline V gene data show CDR1 as SGHAT and CDR2 as FQNNGV. The variable domain in full, completed from reference TRBV11-2 and TRBJ1-3, reads EAGVAQSPRYKIIEKRQSVAFWCNPISGHATLYWYQQILGQGPKLLIQFQNNGVVDDSQLPKDRFSAERLKGVDSTLKIQPAKLEDSAVYLCASSPVRGNTIYFGEGSWLTVV.

The chain joins TRBV29-1 to TRBJ1-1; D is uncertain. With 5 bases removed from V and 2 bases from J, the gap between germline ends came to 9 bases. The CDR3 covers 12 residues. In germline, CDR1 is SQVTM, CDR2 ANQGSEA. The CDR3 DNA follows: TGCAGCGTTACTACTGGTAACACTGAAGCTTTCTTT. Protein product: CSVTTGNTEAFF.

The chain uses TRBV5-1 and TRBJ2-5; 8 bases map to TRBD1. Judging by the DNA end, TRBJ2-7 fits better; the J call may be wrong. The length of the CDR3 is 15 residues. CDR1 is SGHRS, CDR2 YFSETQ, per germline. The CDR3: CASSLRTGQRDEQYF. CDR3 DNA sequence: TGCGCCAGCAGCTTAAGGACAGGGCAGCGGGACGAGCAGTACTTC.

V gene TRBV2 combines with J gene TRBJ2-5, with D unclear. The CDR3 is 13 amino acids. The V end lost 7 bases, the J end lost 3 bases, and 12 bases lay between the germline ends. Per the germline V gene, CDR1 is SNHLY and CDR2 is FYNNEI. CDR3 sequence: CASTPVIKETQYF. The CDR3 DNA sequence: TGTGCCAGCACCCCAGTGATAAAAGAGACCCAGTACTTC.

The rearrangement joins TRBV19 to TRBJ2-7; D possibly corresponds to TRBD1 (6 bases). Deletions cut 5 bases from V and 0 bases from J, with 11 bases between. Germline V gene lookup returns CDR1 LNHDA and CDR2 SQIVND (reference sequence). The CDR3 consists of 14 residues. The CDR3 coding sequence is TGTGCCAGTAGTTCTAGGGGGTACTCCTACGAGCAGTACTTC. Translating it yields CASSSRGYSYEQYF.

This rearrangement joins TRBV5-5 to TRBJ1-1, with 9 bases lining up with TRBD1. The CDR3 covers 15 residues. With V trimmed by 4 bases and J by 4 bases, 8 bases remained unmatched. From germline, CDR1 is SGHKS and CDR2 YYEKEE (reference sequence). This CDR3 reads CASSPITGGGTEAFF. DNA for the CDR3: TGTGCCAGCAGCCCCATTACAGGGGGCGGCACTGAAGCTTTCTTT. Full variable domain (missing parts from reference TRBV5-5 and TRBJ1-1): DAGVTQSPTHLIKTRGQQVTLRCSPISGHKSVSWYQQVLGQGPQFIFQYYEKEERGRGNFPDRFSARQFPNYSSELNVNALLLGDSALYLCASSPITGGGTEAFFGQGTRLTVV.

The V call is TRBV6-5, the J call TRBJ1-2, with D unresolved. This CDR3 region has 13 residues. The V end was cut by 6 bases, the J end by 0 bases, with 8 bases between. Germline V gene data show CDR1 as MNHEY and CDR2 as SVGAGI. CDR3 sequence reads: CASSRDANYGYTF. In DNA form, the CDR3 reads TGTGCCAGCAGCCGGGATGCTAACTATGGCTACACCTTC.

The DNA for the CDR3 is TGTGCCAGCAGCCGGGACTTTGTCCAAGAGACCCAGTACTTC. It translates to CASSRDFVQETQYF. This chain links TRBV7-9 with TRBJ2-5; tentatively, D is TRBD2 (6 bases). The CDR3 has 14 residues. Trimming removed 5 bases at V and 1 base at J, with 11 bases between. Per the germline V gene, CDR1 is SEHNR and CDR2 is FQNEAQ (reference sequence).

The rearrangement uses TRBV11-2 and TRBJ1-4; possible D gene TRBD1, 5 bases. The CDR3 extends over 15 amino acids. V shed 3 bases and J shed 4 bases, with 12 bases lying between them. The germline CDR1 and CDR2 sequences are SGHAT and FQNNGV. Here the CDR3 DNA reads TGTGCCAGCAGCTTTTCAAGGGGCCTTAATGAAAAACTGTTTTTT. Encoded protein: CASSFSRGLNEKLFF.

The chain combines TRBV6-5 with TRBJ1-1; D not certain. V gave up 7 bases and J gave up 1 base, with 7 bases separating them. Germline V lookup: CDR1 MNHEY, CDR2 SVGAGI. This CDR3 comprises 12 residues. CDR3 sequence: CASMRGNTEAFF. The CDR3, as DNA: TGTGCCAGCATGCGGGGGAACACTGAAGCTTTCTTT.

The genes are TRBV19 and TRBJ2-2; perhaps TRBD1 as D (5 bases). Germline values: CDR1 LNHDA, CDR2 SQIVND (reference sequence). The CDR3 consists of 15 residues. V lost 3 bases, J lost 0 bases, and 8 bases lay in between. CDR3 sequence reads: CASSITGSNTGELFF. CDR3 nucleotide sequence: TGTGCCAGTAGTATCACAGGCTCGAACACCGGGGAGCTGTTTTTT.

The V call is TRBV4-2, the J call TRBJ2-1, with D perhaps TRBD2 (6 bases). The germline V gene has CDR1 LGHNA and CDR2 YNFKEQ. The CDR3 has 13 amino acids. Trimming removed 1 base from V and 8 bases from J, with 9 bases in between. For the CDR3, the DNA is TGTGCCAGCAGCCAAGCCTGGGGGGATGAGCAGTTCTTC. Amino acids: CASSQAWGDEQFF.

The gene calls are TRBV5-1 and TRBJ1-4, with D possibly matching TRBD1 (5 bases). Germline V gives CDR1 SGHRS, CDR2 YFSETQ. Trimming removed 2 bases from V and 6 bases from J, with 11 bases in between. The CDR3 is 14 amino acids. CDR3 DNA: TGCGCCAGCAGCTTAGAACAGGAGTATGAAAAACTGTTTTTT. It translates to CASSLEQEYEKLFF.

The gene calls are TRBV5-1 and TRBJ2-7, with D perhaps TRBD2 (6 bases). Between the trimmed V and J ends, which lost 0 bases and 12 bases, there was a span of 13 bases. The CDR3 totals 12 residues. The germline gives CDR1 SGHRS, CDR2 YFSETQ. CDR3 nucleotide sequence: TGCGCCAGCAGCTTGGATGGAGGGTTTCGGTACTTC. Encoded protein: CASSLDGGFRYF.

The chain links TRBV7-2 to TRBJ1-6, with D possibly being TRBD1 (6 bases). The V and J ends lost 5 bases and 10 bases respectively, with 18 bases between them. The V gene's germline CDR1 is SGHTA and CDR2 FQGNSA. This CDR3 has 15 residues. CDR3 sequence (DNA): TGTGCCAGCAGCGGGGGCCACAGGGTTGTATCACCCCTCCACTTT. Protein sequence: CASSGGHRVVSPLHF. The full variable domain, in which reference TRBV7-2 and TRBJ1-6 provide the parts outside the CDR3, is GAGVSQSPSNKVTEKGKDVELRCDPISGHTALYWYRQSLGQGLEFLIYFQGNSAPDKSGLPSDRFSAERTGGSVSTLTIQRTQQEDSAVYLCASSGGHRVVSPLHFGNGTRLTVT.

This chain connects TRBV29-1 to TRBJ1-5; 7 nucleotides agree with TRBD1. The V and J ends lost 6 bases and 0 bases, in that order; junction bases with no gene match: 14. The CDR3 totals 17 residues. CDR1 and CDR2 from the germline V gene are SQVTM and ANQGSEA. CDR3 residues: CSVDGERDRHSNQPQHF. CDR3 DNA: TGCAGCGTCGACGGGGAGAGGGACAGACATAGCAATCAGCCCCAGCATTTT.

V gene TRBV28 combines with J gene TRBJ2-3; TRBD2 matches at 13 bases. The trim removed 5 bases at V and 0 bases at J, leaving 2 bases unmatched. CDR3 length: 16 amino acids. CDR1 and CDR2 (germline): MDHEN, SYDVKM. DNA for the CDR3: TGTGCCAGCAGTAAGGGACTAGCGGGGAGCACAGATACGCAGTATTTT. This codes for CASSKGLAGSTDTQYF. Variable domain in full (rest from reference TRBV28 and TRBJ2-3): DVKVTQSSRYLVKRTGEKVFLECVQDMDHENMFWYRQDPGLGLRLIYFSYDVKMKEKGDIPEGYSVSREKKERFSLILESASTNQTSMYLCASSKGLAGSTDTQYFGPGTRLTVL.

The chain is built from TRBV7-6 and TRBJ2-3, with D perhaps matching TRBD1 (7 bases). The CDR3 runs 12 residues. The germline V gene encodes CDR1 SGHVS and CDR2 FNYEAQ. V was cut by 5 bases and J by 5 bases, with 8 bases left in between. The CDR3 coding sequence is TGTGCCAGCAGCCAGGGGGGAGATACGCAGTATTTT. Protein: CASSQGGDTQYF.

The genes are TRBV9 and TRBJ2-2, with a possible D match to TRBD1 (6 bases). There are 16 residues in the CDR3. The germline CDR1 and CDR2 sequences are SGDLS and YYNGEE. V was shortened by 0 bases and J by 8 bases, with 17 bases between the two germline ends. This chain's CDR3 is CASSVDSKGGRGELFF. DNA of the CDR3: TGTGCCAGCAGCGTAGATAGTAAAGGGGGAAGAGGGGAGCTGTTTTTT.